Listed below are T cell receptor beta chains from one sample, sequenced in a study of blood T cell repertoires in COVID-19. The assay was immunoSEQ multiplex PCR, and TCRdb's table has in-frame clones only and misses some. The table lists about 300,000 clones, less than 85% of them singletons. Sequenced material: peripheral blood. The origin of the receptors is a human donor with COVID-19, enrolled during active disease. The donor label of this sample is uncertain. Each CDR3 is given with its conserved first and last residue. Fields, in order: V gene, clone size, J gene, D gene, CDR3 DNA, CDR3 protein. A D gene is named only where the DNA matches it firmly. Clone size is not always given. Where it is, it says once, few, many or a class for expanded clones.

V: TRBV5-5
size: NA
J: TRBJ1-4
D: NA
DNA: TGTGCCAGCAGCTCCCTAGGAGGGCCCCAAACTAATAATGAAAAACTGTTTTTT
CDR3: CASSSLGGPQTNNEKLFF

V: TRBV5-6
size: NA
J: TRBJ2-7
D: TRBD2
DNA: TGTGCCAGCAGCTTAATCGCGGGAGGATCCTACGAGCAGTACTTC
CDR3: CASSLIAGGSYEQYF

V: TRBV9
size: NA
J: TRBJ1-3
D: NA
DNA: TGTGCCAGCAGCGTATATGGCCCCCGCATATATTTT
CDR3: CASSVYGPRIYF

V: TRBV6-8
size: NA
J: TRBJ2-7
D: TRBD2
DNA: TGTGCCAGCCCGAGACTAAGGACTAGCGGGAACCACGAGCAGTACTTC
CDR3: CASPRLRTSGNHEQYF

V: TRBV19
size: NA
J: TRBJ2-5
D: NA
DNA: TGTGCCAGTAGTATTGGTGGGAGAAGTGAGACCCAGTACTTC
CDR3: CASSIGGRSETQYF

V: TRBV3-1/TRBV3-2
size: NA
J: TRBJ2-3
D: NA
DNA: TGTGCCAGCAGCTTGCGTACTGGAGGGTACACAGATACGCAGTATTTT
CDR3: CASSLRTGGYTDTQYF

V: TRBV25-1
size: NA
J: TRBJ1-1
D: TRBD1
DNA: TGTGCCAGCCAGACAGGGGGCAGATACACTGAAGCTTTCTTT
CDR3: CASQTGGRYTEAFF

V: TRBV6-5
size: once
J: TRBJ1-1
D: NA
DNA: TGTGCCAGCAGTTACGACTCGGCCACTGAAGCTTTCTTT
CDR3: CASSYDSATEAFF

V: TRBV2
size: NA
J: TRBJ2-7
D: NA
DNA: TGTGCCAGCAGCGCTGACCGCAGGGGGTCGGGCGGAGGGCTGATGTACGAGCAGTACTTC
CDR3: CASSADRRGSGGGLMYEQYF

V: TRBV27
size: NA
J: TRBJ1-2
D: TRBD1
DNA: TGTGCCAGCAGTGGGCGAGCTTATACAGGGGGAGACTATGGCTACACCTTC
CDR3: CASSGRAYTGGDYGYTF

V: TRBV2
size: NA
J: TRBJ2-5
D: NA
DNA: TGTGCCAGCAATACCGGACTACAAGAGACCCAGTACTTC
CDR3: CASNTGLQETQYF

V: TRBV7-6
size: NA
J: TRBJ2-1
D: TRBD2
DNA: TGTGCCAGCAGCTTAGACCTAGCGGGAGGGCCCTATGAGCAGTTCTTC
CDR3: CASSLDLAGGPYEQFF

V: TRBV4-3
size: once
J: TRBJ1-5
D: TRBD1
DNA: TGCGCCAGCAGCCAAGATACAGGGGGACGCCAGCCCCAGCATTTT
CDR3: CASSQDTGGRQPQHF

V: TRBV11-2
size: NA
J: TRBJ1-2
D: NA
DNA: TGTGCCAGCAGCTTAGATGGTGTGAGTGGCGGCTATGGCTACACCTTC
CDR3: CASSLDGVSGGYGYTF

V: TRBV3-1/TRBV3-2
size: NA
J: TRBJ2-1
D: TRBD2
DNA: TGTGCCAGCAGCCTGGGACTAGCGGGAGGCCTTGGGTCCTACAATGAGCAGTTCTTC
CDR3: CASSLGLAGGLGSYNEQFF

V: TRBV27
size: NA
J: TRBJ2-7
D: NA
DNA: TGTGCCAGCAGCTCCCTCTTGGCCAACCTCTACGAGCAGTACTTC
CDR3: CASSSLLANLYEQYF

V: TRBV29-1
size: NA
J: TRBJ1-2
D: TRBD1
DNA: TGCAGCGGGGGGACAGGGGGCGATGGCTACACCTTC
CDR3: CSGGTGGDGYTF

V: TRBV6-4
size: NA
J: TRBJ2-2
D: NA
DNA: TGTGCCAGCAGTGAGGAGGGCGTCGGGGAGCTGTTTTTT
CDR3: CASSEEGVGELFF

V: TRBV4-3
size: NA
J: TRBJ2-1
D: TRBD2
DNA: TGCGCCAGCAGCCAAAATAGCGGGCCGGGTTACAATGAGCAGTTCTTC
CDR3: CASSQNSGPGYNEQFF

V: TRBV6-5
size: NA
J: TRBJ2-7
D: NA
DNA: TGTGCCAGCAGGTTAGGGGTGACGGAATACGAGCAGTACTTC
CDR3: CASRLGVTEYEQYF

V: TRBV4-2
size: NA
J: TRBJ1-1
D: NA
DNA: TGTGCCAGCAGCCACCCGGCGGGGGGCACGAACACTGAAGCTTTCTTT
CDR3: CASSHPAGGTNTEAFF

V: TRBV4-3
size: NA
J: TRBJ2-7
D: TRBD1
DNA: TGCGCCAGCAGCCAAAGTGGACAGGGACCTGGAGAGCAGTACTTC
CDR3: CASSQSGQGPGEQYF

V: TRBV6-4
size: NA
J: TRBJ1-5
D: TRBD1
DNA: TGTGCCGGAAACGGGACAGGGTCTAACATACCGTATAGCAATCAGCCCCAGCATTTT
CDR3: CAGNGTGSNIPYSNQPQHF

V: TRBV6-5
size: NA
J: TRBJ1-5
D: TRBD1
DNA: TGTGCCACCGAACAGGGGGCGGGGGGCAATCAGCCCCAGCATTTT
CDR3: CATEQGAGGNQPQHF

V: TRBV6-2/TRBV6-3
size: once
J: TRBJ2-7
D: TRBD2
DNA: TGTGCCAGCAGTTACGGCGGCCTAGCGGGAAGTGTATCCTACGAGCAGTACTTC
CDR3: CASSYGGLAGSVSYEQYF

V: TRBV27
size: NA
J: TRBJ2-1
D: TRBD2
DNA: TGTGCCAGCAATCTAGCGGGAGGGCCCTACAATGAGCAGTTCTTC
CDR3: CASNLAGGPYNEQFF

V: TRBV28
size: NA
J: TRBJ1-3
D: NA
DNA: TGTGCCAGCAGTTTGAGCAGCGGGGGCAACACCATATATTTT
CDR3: CASSLSSGGNTIYF

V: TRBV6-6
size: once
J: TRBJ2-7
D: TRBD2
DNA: TGTGCCAGCAGACCAACTAGCGGGAGAACGAACGAGCAGTACTTC
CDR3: CASRPTSGRTNEQYF

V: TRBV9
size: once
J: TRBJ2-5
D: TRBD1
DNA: TGTGCCAGCAGCGAGGGGGACAGGGCCGAGACCCAGTACTTC
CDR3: CASSEGDRAETQYF

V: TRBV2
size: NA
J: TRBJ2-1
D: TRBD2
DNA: TGTGCCAGCAGGAGCGGGAGGGGGACTAATGAGCAGTTCTTC
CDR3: CASRSGRGTNEQFF

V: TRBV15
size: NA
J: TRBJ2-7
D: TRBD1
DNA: TGTGCCACCAGCATAACCGGGACAGGGAATATGGACGAGCAGTACTTC
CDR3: CATSITGTGNMDEQYF

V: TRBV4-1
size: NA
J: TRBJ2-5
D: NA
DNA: TGCGCCAGCAGCCCTACGGGGGGCCTGTACCAAGAGACCCAGTACTTC
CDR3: CASSPTGGLYQETQYF

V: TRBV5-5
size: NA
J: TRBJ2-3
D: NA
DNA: TGTGCCAGCAGCCGGAGACAGGAAAGCACAGATACGCAGTATTTT
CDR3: CASSRRQESTDTQYF

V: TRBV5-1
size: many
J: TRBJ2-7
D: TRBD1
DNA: TGCGCCAGCAGCGGAACAGGGGGACCCTACGAGCAGTACTTC
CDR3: CASSGTGGPYEQYF

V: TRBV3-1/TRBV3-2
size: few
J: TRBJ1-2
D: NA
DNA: TGTGCCAGCAGCCAAGATGTGGGGGGTTTCAACTATGGCTACACCTTC
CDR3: CASSQDVGGFNYGYTF

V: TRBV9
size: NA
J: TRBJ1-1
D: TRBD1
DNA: TGTGCCAGCACGGAGACCGGGACAGGGGAAGCTTTCTTT
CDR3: CASTETGTGEAFF

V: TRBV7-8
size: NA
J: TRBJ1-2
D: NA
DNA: TGTGCCAGCAGCTTAGATCTCGGAAGGAGTGGCTACACCTTC
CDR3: CASSLDLGRSGYTF

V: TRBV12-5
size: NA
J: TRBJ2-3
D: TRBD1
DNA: TGTGCTAGTGGTTTGTCGACAGGGGAAGATACGCAGTATTTT
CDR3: CASGLSTGEDTQYF

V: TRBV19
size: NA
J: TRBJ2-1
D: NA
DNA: TGTGCCAGTAGTATAGCTGGGGCTTCCTACAATGAGCAGTTCTTC
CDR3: CASSIAGASYNEQFF

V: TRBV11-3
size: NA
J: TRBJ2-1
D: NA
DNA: TGTGCCAGCAGCTTAGAAATAAACTATGAGCAGTTCTTC
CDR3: CASSLEINYEQFF

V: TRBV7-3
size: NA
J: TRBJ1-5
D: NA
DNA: TGTGCCAGCAGAACGACAGGATACAATCAGCCCCAGCATTTT
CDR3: CASRTTGYNQPQHF

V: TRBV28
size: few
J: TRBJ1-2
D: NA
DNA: TGTGCCAGCAGTTCACAGGACGGAGCCCATCTATCAGTATACACCTTC
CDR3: CASSSQDGAHLSVYTF

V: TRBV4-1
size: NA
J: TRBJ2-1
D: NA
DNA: TGCGCCAGCAGCCCGGGGATGGCCGTAGGTGAGCAGTTCTTC
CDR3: CASSPGMAVGEQFF